This passage covers 21 T cell receptor beta chains from one sample sequenced in a study of tumor-infiltrating lymphocytes in primary liver carcinoma. Starting from approximately 470 ng of total RNA, TCR beta cDNA was produced with a primer in the constant region. Libraries for TCR beta were built through three nested multiplex PCR rounds, which together made up a slightly modified ARM-PCR procedure. A C-beta reverse primer was combined with TRBV1-TRBV30 forward primers in the first two PCR rounds, and each round had about 10 cycles. TCRdb reprocessed the multiplex PCR reads via MiXCR and lists one record per CDR3 protein. In the table there are roughly 120,000 distinct CDR3 sequences, 60% to 75% of which are singletons. The tissue used was unsorted bulk material of 20-30 mg. RNA and DNA were co-extracted from it with the AllPrep DNA/RNA mini kit. Sequenced material: liver tumor tissue from sampling region 3. Sample subset: tumor region T3, left-lateral pole. The receptor source for this set is a woman in her sixties with primary liver carcinoma and hepatitis B virus infection.

There are many counts of this clonotype. The V and J genes are TRBV6-1 and TRBJ1-3; 7 nucleotides match TRBD1. The CDR3 extends over 16 amino acids. The V and J ends lost 6 bases and 0 bases, in that order; junction bases with no gene match: 8. Germline CDR1 reads MNHNS; CDR2 reads SASEGT. CDR3 loop: CASRPGQTNSGNTIYF. DNA of the CDR3: TGTGCCAGCAGACCGGGACAGACTAACTCTGGAAACACCATATATTTT.

This clonotype showed up many times. This chain uses TRBV6-5 with TRBJ1-2, with 10 bases matching TRBD1. Unmatched junction bases numbered 4, after V lost 4 bases and J lost 8 bases. This CDR3 comprises 13 residues. CDR1 MNHEY and CDR2 SVGAGI come from the germline V gene. The CDR3 sequence is CASSFDRGRGYTF. In nucleotides, the CDR3 is TGTGCCAGCAGTTTCGACAGGGGGCGAGGCTACACCTTC.

A remark on this clonotype: A much larger clone differs by one base, so this may be a read error. The chain is built from TRBV5-5 and TRBJ2-1; tentatively, D is TRBD2 (6 bases). The CDR3 totals 14 residues. Germline-derived CDR1 and CDR2 are SGHKS and YYEKEE (reference sequence). The CDR3 here is CASSWTTNNNERFF. CDR3 nucleotides: TGTGCCAGCAGCTGGACTACCAACAACAATGAGCGGTTCTTC.

This clonotype was counted at least ten times. The chain combines TRBV5-8 with TRBJ1-2, with 9 bases identical to TRBD1. This CDR3 contains 12 residues. V trimming: 5 bases; J trimming: 8 bases; junction bases outside the gene matches: 4. CDR1 SGHTS and CDR2 YDEGEE come from the germline V gene. The CDR3 DNA follows: TGTGCCAGCAGTTGGGACAGGGAAGGCTACACCTTC. Translated: CASSWDREGYTF.

V is TRBV29-1 and J is TRBJ2-5; D is possibly TRBD1 (5 bases). This CDR3 region has 13 residues. In germline, CDR1 is SQVTM, CDR2 ANQGSEA. This CDR3 is CSDVPGSQETQYF. The CDR3 DNA follows: TGCAGTGATGTTCCAGGGTCTCAAGAGACCCAGTACTTC.

In the case of this clonotype: A junction end diverges from the germline sequence, so it may reflect a read error. CDR3: CVSRLEAGGTDTQYF. The CDR3 bases are TGTGTCAGCAGACTAGAAGCGGGAGGCACGGATACGCAGTATTTT. The chain joins TRBV11-2 to TRBJ2-3; TRBD2 matches 9 bases. The length of the CDR3 is 15 residues. Germline V gives CDR1 SGHAT, CDR2 FQNNGV. The full variable domain, its missing parts supplied by reference TRBV11-2 and TRBJ2-3, is EAGVAQSPRYKIIEKRQSVAFWCNPISGHATLYWYQQILGQGPKLLIQFQNNGVVDDSQLPKDRFSAERLKGVDSTLKIQPAKLEDSAVYLCVSRLEAGGTDTQYFGPGTRLTVL.

J is TRBJ2-7 and V is TRBV29-1; D gene unclear. CDR1 and CDR2 from the germline V gene are SQVTM and ANQGSEA. The length of the CDR3 is 15 residues. Trimming shortened V by 7 bases and J by 2 bases, and 21 bases separated the two germline ends. The CDR3 sequence: CSARMERAPTYEQYF. CDR3 DNA: TGCAGCGCCAGGATGGAAAGAGCCCCCACCTACGAGCAGTACTTC.

With respect to this clonotype: A clone one base away is much larger, so this may be a read error. The V call is TRBV5-5, the J call TRBJ2-1, with TRBD2 matching over 8 bases. Germline values: CDR1 SGHKS, CDR2 YYEKEE (reference sequence). Unmatched junction bases numbered 10, after V lost 1 base and J lost 7 bases. The CDR3 sequence is 16 residues long. The CDR3 sequence is CASSLTSGGSSNEQFF. CDR3 nucleotides: TGTGCCAGCAGCTTGACGTCGGGAGGGTCGTCGAATGAGCAGTTCTTC. Filled out from reference TRBV5-5 and TRBJ2-1, the complete variable domain reads DAGVTQSPTHLIKTRGQQVTLRCSPISGHKSVSWYQQVLGQGPQFIFQYYEKEERGRGNFPDRFSARQFPNYSSELNVNALLLGDSALYLCASSLTSGGSSNEQFFGPGTRLTVL.

As to this clonotype: The CDR3 carries no conserved terminal phenylalanine or tryptophan, so it likely arises from a read error. The chain employs TRBV6-5 and TRBJ2-7, with 9 bases aligning to TRBD2. This CDR3 comprises 14 residues. Germline CDR1 MNHEY, CDR2 SVGAGI. The CDR3 region is CVSSKAGGPYEQYL. Here the CDR3 DNA reads TGTGTCAGCAGTAAAGCGGGAGGACCATACGAGCAGTACTTA.

This clonotype has only a few counts. The V call is TRBV20-1, the J call TRBJ2-7; 9 bases map to TRBD1. CDR1 and CDR2 (germline): DFQATT, SNEGSKA (reference sequence). The CDR3 contains 17 residues. The V gene end was trimmed by 0 bases and the J gene end by 0 bases; junction bases not matched to a gene: 9. The CDR3 protein is CSARDRDRVGNSYEQYF. As DNA, the CDR3 is TGCAGTGCTAGAGACCGGGACAGGGTGGGGAACTCCTACGAGCAGTACTTC.

Concerning this clonotype itself: One junction end does not reproduce the germline sequence, and a read error may be involved. This chain joins TRBV24-1 and TRBJ2-1, with D perhaps matching TRBD2 (5 bases). Germline V gives CDR1 KGHDR, CDR2 SFDVKD. The CDR3 has 14 amino acids. The CDR3 bases are TGTGTCACCAGTGATTTTCCACTAGAGAATGAGCAGTTCTTC. Amino acid sequence: CVTSDFPLENEQFF.

This clonotype is a singleton in its sample. The V and J genes are TRBV5-1 and TRBJ1-3; no firm D call. Trimming took 1 base from V and 16 from J, leaving 27 bases between them. The germline CDR1 and CDR2 sequences are SGHRS and YFSETQ. The CDR3 has 16 amino acids. The CDR3 sequence is CASSLTLSTTGNTTYF. CDR3 coding DNA: TGCGCCAGCAGCTTGACCCTATCCACTACGGGAAACACCACGTATTTT. The full variable domain, with the rest looked up from reference TRBV5-1 and TRBJ1-3, is KAGVTQTPRYLIKTRGQQVTLSCSPISGHRSVSWYQQTPGQGLQFLFEYFSETQRNKGNFPGRFSGRQFSNSRSEMNVSTLELGDSALYLCASSLTLSTTGNTTYFGEGSWLTVV.

Comment on this clonotype: A much larger clone is a single base away; this may be a read error. V and J are TRBV5-6 and TRBJ2-7; a possible D gene is TRBD1 (6 bases). This CDR3 is built from 16 residues. Germline assignment: CDR1 SGHDT and CDR2 YYEEEE. The CDR3 nucleotides are TGTGCCATCAGCTTCGGTATGGACAGTGTGAACTACGAGCAGTACTTC. Its translation is CAISFGMDSVNYEQYF.

This clonotype was seen at least ten times. The rearrangement joins TRBV5-6 to TRBJ1-3; D is possibly TRBD1 (6 bases). V gave up 0 bases and J gave up 2 bases, with 6 bases separating them. CDR3 length: 14 amino acids. The germline V gene has CDR1 SGHDT and CDR2 YYEEEE. The CDR3 DNA reads TGTGCCAGCAGCTTGGGGGACACTGGAAACACCATATATTTT. This gives the protein CASSLGDTGNTIYF. Looking up the rest from reference TRBV5-6 and TRBJ1-3 gives the full variable domain: DAGVTQSPTHLIKTRGQQVTLRCSPKSGHDTVSWYQQALGQGPQFIFQYYEEEERQRGNFPDRFSGHQFPNYSSELNVNALLLGDSALYLCASSLGDTGNTIYFGEGSWLTVV.

This clonotype was found many times. V is TRBV4-2 and J is TRBJ2-5, with D possibly TRBD2 on 6 matching bases. Trimming removed 1 base from V and 5 bases from J, with 11 bases in between. This CDR3 contains 14 residues. Germline loops: CDR1 LGHNA, CDR2 YNFKEQ. In nucleotides, the CDR3 is TGTGCCAGCAGCCAAGGCACTAGCAGGGAGACCCAGTACTTC. It codes for CASSQGTSRETQYF.

As regards this clonotype: A junction boundary mismatches the germline segment, possibly from a read error. This chain links TRBV11-2 with TRBJ2-6, with 7 bases matching TRBD1. The length of the CDR3 is 15 residues. Per the germline V gene, CDR1 is SGHAT and CDR2 is FQNNGV. CDR3 loop: CVSSLGGAGANVLAF. CDR3 in DNA: TGTGTCAGCAGCTTAGGGGGCGCAGGGGCCAATGTCCTGGCTTTC. Looking up the rest from reference TRBV11-2 and TRBJ2-6 gives the full variable domain: EAGVAQSPRYKIIEKRQSVAFWCNPISGHATLYWYQQILGQGPKLLIQFQNNGVVDDSQLPKDRFSAERLKGVDSTLKIQPAKLEDSAVYLCVSSLGGAGANVLAFGAGSRLTVL.

Remarks on this clonotype: Sequence at one end of the junction differs from germline and may be a read error. The genes are TRBV11-2 and TRBJ1-1; weak D call: TRBD1 (6 bases). This CDR3 has 20 amino acids. Looked up from germline, CDR1 is SGHAT and CDR2 is FQNNGV. CDR3 in amino acids: CANSPHQQGHLRFWDYEAFF. In DNA, the CDR3 is TGTGCCAACAGCCCACATCAGCAGGGACACCTTCGCTTTTGGGACTATGAAGCTTTCTTT.

In regard to this clonotype: At one boundary the junction diverges from the germline segment, which might be a read error. V and J are TRBV6-1 and TRBJ2-7, with 7 bases aligning to TRBD2. Germline V gene data show CDR1 as MNHNS and CDR2 as SASEGT. The CDR3 has 15 residues. CDR3 DNA: TGTTCCAGCAGTGACCCGGGAGGCTCTGCCTACGAGCACTACTTC. Translating gives CSSSDPGGSAYEHYF.

This chain uses TRBV12-3 or TRBV12-4 with TRBJ1-5; 8 bases are shared with TRBD1. The CDR3 runs to 18 residues. V was pared by 7 bases and J by 5 bases, with 19 bases of the junction left unmatched. CDR3 sequence: CASTICLGQGRFDQPQHF. CDR3 bases: TGTGCCAGCACCATATGCTTAGGACAGGGAAGGTTTGATCAGCCCCAGCATTTT.

This sequence joins TRBV5-4 and TRBJ2-2; the match to TRBD2 covers 11 bases. With V trimmed by 4 bases and J by 0 bases, 17 bases remained unmatched. The CDR3 has 21 residues. Germline loops: CDR1 SGHNT, CDR2 YYREEE (reference sequence). CDR3 coding DNA: TGTGCCAGCAGCCTTACTGCGACTAGCGGGGAGTTCCTCGCGAACACCGGGGAGCTGTTTTTT. It codes for CASSLTATSGEFLANTGELFF.

This chain connects TRBV5-1 to TRBJ2-1; the match to TRBD1 covers 8 bases. CDR1 and CDR2 from the germline V gene are SGHRS and YFSETQ. The length of the CDR3 is 15 residues. V trimming: 6 bases; J trimming: 8 bases; junction bases outside the gene matches: 13. CDR3 residues: CASKQGALYYDEQFF. In DNA, the CDR3 is TGCGCCAGCAAGCAGGGGGCTTTATATTACGATGAGCAGTTCTTC. Variable domain in full (rest from reference TRBV5-1 and TRBJ2-1): KAGVTQTPRYLIKTRGQQVTLSCSPISGHRSVSWYQQTPGQGLQFLFEYFSETQRNKGNFPGRFSGRQFSNSRSEMNVSTLELGDSALYLCASKQGALYYDEQFFGPGTRLTVL.